These 21 T cell receptor beta chains originate from one sample sequenced in a study of blood T cell repertoires in COVID-19. Sequenced by immunoSEQ multiplex PCR; TCRdb stores in-frame clones only, minus some. The sample holds 75,000 to 90,000 clones, around four fifths seen once. The sample comprised peripheral blood. Receptor source: a man at least 80 years old with active or convalescent COVID-19.

This clone was observed a few times. V usage is TRBV3-1 (or the pseudogene TRBV3-2) and J usage is TRBJ1-1, with TRBD1 matching 7 bases. Germline CDR1 and CDR2: LGHDT and YNNKEL (reference sequence). The CDR3 is 13 amino acids. V trimming: 1 base; J trimming: 5 bases; junction bases outside the gene matches: 1. The CDR3 here is CASSQVQGTEAFF. CDR3 DNA: TGTGCCAGCAGCCAAGTACAGGGGACTGAAGCTTTCTTT.

This clone was seen just once. This chain joins TRBV19 and TRBJ2-4; TRBD2 matches at 10 bases. The trim removed 1 base at V and 1 base at J, leaving 7 bases unmatched. CDR3 length: 18 residues. CDR1 is LNHDA, CDR2 SQIVND, per germline (reference sequence). The CDR3 DNA is TGTGCCAGTAGTATAGTCCTAGCGGGAGCTCTGGCCAAAAACATTCAGTACTTC. This encodes CASSIVLAGALAKNIQYF.

This chain links TRBV1 with TRBJ2-5; the D call TRBD2 from the table was never checked on the DNA. TRBV1 constitutes a pseudogene. The CDR3 covers 15 residues. CDR3 DNA: TGCACCAGCAGCCATTGGGGGACTAGCGGTAGGACCCAGTACTTC. Protein product: CTSSHWGTSGRTQYF.

The J gene is TRBJ2-3, the V gene TRBV2, with TRBD2 matching 14 bases. The CDR3 contains 15 residues. The trim removed 4 bases at V and 3 bases at J, leaving 0 bases unmatched. The germline CDR1 and CDR2 sequences are SNHLY and FYNNEI. The CDR3 is CASSGTSGRTDTQYF. As DNA, the CDR3 is TGTGCCAGCAGTGGGACTAGCGGGAGGACAGATACGCAGTATTTT.

The gene calls are TRBV30 and TRBJ2-1; D possibly corresponds to TRBD2 (5 bases). The CDR3 extends over 14 amino acids. Trimming left V 8 bases short and J 2 bases short, with 16 bases between. Looked up from germline, CDR1 is GTSNPN and CDR2 is SVGIG (reference sequence). CDR3 DNA sequence: TGTGCCGCCCCGCGGAGGTCGGCCTACAATGAGCAGTTCTTC. This gives the protein CAAPRRSAYNEQFF. Using reference TRBV30 and TRBJ2-1 for the parts outside the CDR3, the full variable domain is SQTIHQWPATLVQPVGSPLSLECTVEGTSNPNLYWYRQAAGRGLQLLFYSVGIGQISSEVPQNLSASRPQDRQFILSSKKLLLSDSGFYLCAAPRRSAYNEQFFGPGTRLTVL.

V and J are TRBV9 and TRBJ1-5; D not resolved. CDR3 length equals 15 residues. Trimming left V 0 bases short and J 1 base short, with 8 bases between. Germline V CDR1 and CDR2: SGDLS, YYNGEE. The CDR3 is CASSVGGISNQPQHF. CDR3 sequence (DNA): TGTGCCAGCAGCGTAGGAGGGATCAGCAATCAGCCCCAGCATTTT.

The chain has TRBV24-1 and TRBJ2-1; 12 nucleotides align to TRBD2. Germline lookup yields CDR1 KGHDR and CDR2 SFDVKD. V lost 5 bases and J lost 8; bases outside the gene matches: 9. The CDR3 runs 16 residues. The chain's CDR3 is CATSVRLAGAPDEQFF. The CDR3 DNA sequence: TGTGCCACCAGTGTCCGACTAGCGGGAGCTCCCGATGAGCAGTTCTTC.

The chain joins TRBV19 to TRBJ1-1; D possibly corresponds to TRBD1 (5 bases). Germline V gene sequence: CDR1 LNHDA, CDR2 SQIVND (reference sequence). Between the trimmed V and J ends, which lost 7 bases and 5 bases, there was a span of 8 bases. The CDR3 is made up of 11 amino acids. CDR3 region: CASNGGTEAFF. The CDR3 DNA is TGTGCCAGTAATGGGGGGACTGAAGCTTTCTTT.

This chain links TRBV6-5 with TRBJ1-2; 10 nucleotides match TRBD1. CDR1 is MNHEY and CDR2 is SVGAGI in the germline V gene. This CDR3 contains 14 residues. V dropped 6 bases and J dropped 6; count of bases not matched to a gene: 7. CDR3 sequence reads: CASRLSGTGDGYTF. CDR3 nucleotide sequence: TGTGCCAGCAGACTATCCGGGACAGGGGATGGCTACACCTTC.

The chain joins TRBV11-1 to TRBJ2-5; 11 bases line up with TRBD2. The V segment lost 5 bases and the J segment 4 bases; nucleotides outside the gene matches: 6. Looked up from germline, CDR1 is SGHAT and CDR2 is FQDESV (reference sequence). The CDR3 is made up of 15 amino acids. The CDR3 sequence is CASSKLAGVGETQYF. CDR3 nucleotide sequence: TGTGCCAGCAGCAAACTAGCGGGAGTGGGAGAGACCCAGTACTTC.

A single count supports this clone. The chain uses TRBV24-1 and TRBJ1-2; 7 bases agree with TRBD1. CDR3 length: 14 residues. The germline V gene has CDR1 KGHDR and CDR2 SFDVKD. The V gene end was trimmed by 3 bases and the J gene end by 3 bases; junction bases not matched to a gene: 3. CDR3 amino acids: CATSDGTEHYGYTF. In DNA, the CDR3 is TGTGCCACCAGTGATGGGACAGAACACTATGGCTACACCTTC.

The chain combines TRBV6-4 with TRBJ2-1, with 12 bases identical to TRBD2. V was pared by 5 bases and J by 8 bases, with 7 bases of the junction left unmatched. CDR3 length: 15 amino acids. Germline loops: CDR1 MRHNA, CDR2 SNTAGT. CDR3 in amino acids: CASSNGLAGYYEQFF. CDR3 sequence (DNA): TGTGCCAGCAGTAACGGACTAGCGGGGTACTATGAGCAGTTCTTC.

The rearrangement joins TRBV10-2 to TRBJ2-7, with TRBD1 matching over 7 bases. Trimming cost V 3 bases and J 4 bases; bases outside gene matches: 6. Germline assignment: CDR1 WSHSY and CDR2 SAAADI. The CDR3 runs 14 residues. The CDR3 spells CASSDLRGPYEQYV. CDR3 DNA: TGCGCCAGCAGTGACCTAAGGGGGCCTTACGAGCAGTACGTC.

This clone has just a few counts. The V gene is TRBV2, the J gene TRBJ1-1, with D possibly matching TRBD1 (5 bases). Trimming took 6 bases from V and 1 from J, leaving 15 bases between them. In germline, CDR1 is SNHLY, CDR2 FYNNEI. The CDR3 has 15 amino acids. CDR3 in amino acids: CASRAAGGTNTEAFF. The CDR3 DNA reads as TGTGCCAGCAGAGCGGCGGGGGGTACGAACACTGAAGCTTTCTTT.

The V and J genes are TRBV15 and TRBJ1-5; D possibly corresponds to TRBD1 (6 bases). CDR1 and CDR2 from the germline V gene are LNHNV and YYDKDF (reference sequence). V lost 1 base to trimming and J lost 4 bases, with 8 bases between them. The CDR3 runs to 14 residues. CDR3 in amino acids: CATSRGTVNQPQHF. The DNA for the CDR3 is TGTGCCACCAGCAGAGGGACAGTAAATCAGCCCCAGCATTTT.

This rearrangement joins TRBV15 to TRBJ1-5; D unclear. CDR1 is LNHNV, CDR2 YYDKDF, per germline (reference sequence). V dropped 1 base and J dropped 5 bases, with 6 bases sitting between them. This CDR3 contains 13 residues. CDR3 bases: TGTGCCACCAGCAGAGTCAACTATCAGCCCCAGCATTTT. This translates into CATSRVNYQPQHF.

The chain couples TRBV4-2 to TRBJ2-2, with D possibly TRBD1 on 5 matching bases. The CDR3 runs to 15 residues. Germline V CDR1 and CDR2: LGHNA, YNFKEQ. V lost 0 bases, J lost 2 bases, and 7 bases lay in between. The CDR3 reads CASSQDGANTGELFF. The CDR3 coding sequence is TGTGCCAGCAGCCAAGATGGGGCAAACACCGGGGAGCTGTTTTTT.

This sequence joins TRBV21-1 and TRBJ2-7; the D segment call TRBD1 is taken from the table without a DNA check. TRBV21-1 constitutes a pseudogene. The CDR3 has 12 amino acids. CDR3 nucleotides: TGTGCCAGCCGAGACAGTTCCTACGAGCAGTACGTC. This gives the protein CASRDSSYEQYV.

V is TRBV3-1 (or the pseudogene TRBV3-2) and J is TRBJ2-5, with a tentative D call TRBD2 (5 bases). Germline V gene sequence: CDR1 LGHDT, CDR2 YNNKEL (reference sequence). V lost 0 bases to trimming and J lost 1 base, with 9 bases between them. The CDR3 is made up of 15 amino acids. DNA for the CDR3: TGTGCCAGCAGCCAAGATCGGGATTTCCAAGAGACCCAGTACTTC. This encodes CASSQDRDFQETQYF.

The chain couples TRBV10-1 to TRBJ2-3, with 7 bases aligning to TRBD2. The germline gives CDR1 WNHNN, CDR2 SYGVQD (reference sequence). The CDR3 loop spans 15 amino acids. Trimming cost V 3 bases and J 5 bases; bases outside gene matches: 8. CDR3 in DNA: TGCGCCAGCAGTGATGGCGGGGGAGCAAAAGATACGCAGTATTTT. Its protein product is CASSDGGGAKDTQYF.

The gene calls are TRBV7-9 and TRBJ1-2, with D perhaps TRBD1 (6 bases). This CDR3 contains 13 residues. CDR1 and CDR2 from the germline V gene are SEHNR and FQNEAQ (reference sequence). V shed 6 bases and J shed 6 bases, with 14 bases lying between them. The CDR3 coding sequence is TGTGCCAGCAGACGGACAGCGACGGATGGCTACACCTTC. Translated, it gives CASRRTATDGYTF.